The 4 T cell receptor beta chains given below trace back to one sample, sequenced in a study of blood T cells in healthy people across ages. The second PCR ran about 6 to 11 cycles with a sample-barcoded 5' primer and J-beta primers. MiXCR, applied by TCRdb to the 5' RACE reads, yields one record per CDR3 protein. This table has 1.2 million to 1.5 million distinct CDR3 sequences, about 43% appearing once. Material: blood. These receptor sequences come from a woman younger than 35 in good health.

DNA of the CDR3: TGCGCCAGCAGCCGCCGACCCGCACGGGAGGCAGATACGCAGTATTTT. It specifies CASSRRPAREADTQYF. The chain has TRBV5-1 and TRBJ2-3; 7 positions match TRBD2. Per germline, CDR1 SGHRS and CDR2 YFSETQ. The CDR3 has 16 amino acids. Trimming at V came to 4 bases and at J to 4 bases, leaving 12 bases not matched to a gene.

This clonotype was seen a handful of times. The V call is TRBV11-2, the J call TRBJ2-3; maybe TRBD2 (7 bases). The CDR3 extends over 17 amino acids. Germline CDR1 SGHAT, CDR2 FQNNGV. Trimming shortened V by 1 base and J by 2 bases, and 16 bases separated the two germline ends. CDR3 DNA: TGTGCCAGCAGCTTAGGAGTCGGGCGGGGGCCCACAGATACGCAGTATTTT. Its translation: CASSLGVGRGPTDTQYF.

This clonotype was recorded a few times. The rearrangement joins TRBV6-1 to TRBJ2-7; 8 nucleotides line up with TRBD1. V lost 6 bases to trimming and J lost 7 bases; unmatched junction nucleotides: 20. CDR1 is MNHNS and CDR2 is SASEGT in the germline V gene. This CDR3 comprises 17 residues. CDR3 DNA sequence: TGTGCCAGCAGCTTGACAGGGGCCCCCTACTCCTACAATGAGCAGTACTTC. The encoded protein is CASSLTGAPYSYNEQYF.

The chain recombines TRBV29-1 with TRBJ1-4, with a weak D call TRBD1 (6 bases). The CDR3 is made up of 12 amino acids. Germline CDR1 SQVTM, CDR2 ANQGSEA. V was pared by 6 bases and J by 5 bases, with 10 bases between. In DNA, the CDR3 is TGCAGCGTCCAAGGGGGGAATGAAAAACTGTTTTTT. Its protein is CSVQGGNEKLFF.